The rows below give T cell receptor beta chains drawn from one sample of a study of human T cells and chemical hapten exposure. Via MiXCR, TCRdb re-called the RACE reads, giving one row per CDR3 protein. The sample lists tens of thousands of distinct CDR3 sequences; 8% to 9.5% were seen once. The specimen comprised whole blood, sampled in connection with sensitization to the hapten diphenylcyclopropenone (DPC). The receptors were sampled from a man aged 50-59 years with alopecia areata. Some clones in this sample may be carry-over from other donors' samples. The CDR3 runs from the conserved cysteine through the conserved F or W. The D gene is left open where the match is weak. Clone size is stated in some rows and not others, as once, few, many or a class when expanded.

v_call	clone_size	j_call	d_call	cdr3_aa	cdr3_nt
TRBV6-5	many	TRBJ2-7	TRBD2	CASSGSSGLSYEQYF	TGTGCCAGCAGTGGCTCTAGCGGGCTCTCCTACGAGCAGTACTTC
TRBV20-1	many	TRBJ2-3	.	CSARALTDTQYF	TGCAGTGCTAGAGCCCTGACGGATACGCAGTATTTT
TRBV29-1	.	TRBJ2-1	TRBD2	CSGATSGNEQFF	TGCAGCGGTGCGACTAGCGGAAATGAGCAGTTCTTC
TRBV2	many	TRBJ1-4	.	CASSPEGVIGEKLFF	TGTGCCAGCAGTCCCGAAGGGGTAATCGGTGAAAAACTGTTTTTT
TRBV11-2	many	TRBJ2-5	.	CASSSDFQETQYF	TGTGCCAGCAGCTCGGACTTTCAAGAGACCCAGTACTTC
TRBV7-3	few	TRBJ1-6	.	CASSLTGASDSPLHF	TGTGCCAGCAGCTTAACCGGGGCTTCGGATTCACCCCTCCACTTT
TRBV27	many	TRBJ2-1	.	CASSLTWRDNEQFF	TGTGCCAGCAGTTTAACTTGGAGGGATAATGAGCAGTTCTTC
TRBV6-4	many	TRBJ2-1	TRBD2	CASSEASGSYNEQFF	TGTGCCAGCAGTGAGGCTAGCGGCTCCTACAATGAGCAGTTCTTC
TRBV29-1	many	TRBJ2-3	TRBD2	CSVEGAGGNTDTQYF	TGCAGCGTTGAAGGGGCGGGAGGGAACACAGATACGCAGTATTTT
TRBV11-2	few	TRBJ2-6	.	CASSLDLGLSGANVLTF	TGTGCCAGCAGCTTAGATCTCGGCCTCTCTGGGGCCAACGTCCTGACTTTC
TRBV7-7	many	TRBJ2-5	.	CASSLVSGAPAETQYF	TGTGCTAGCAGCTTAGTGTCAGGGGCCCCGGCTGAGACCCAGTACTTC
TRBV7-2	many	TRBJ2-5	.	CASSLDLQRETQYF	TGTGCCAGCAGCTTAGACCTGCAGCGGGAGACCCAGTACTTC
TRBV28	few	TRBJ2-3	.	CASSSSPVVAQGTQYF	TGTGCCAGCAGTTCCTCCCCCGTGGTAGCCCAAGGTACGCAGTATTTT
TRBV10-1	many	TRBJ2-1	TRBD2	CASSAGASGRDNEQFF	TGCGCCAGCAGTGCAGGCGCTAGCGGGAGGGACAATGAGCAGTTCTTC
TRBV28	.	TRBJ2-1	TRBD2	CASSFPLAVNEQFF	TGTGCCAGCAGTTTTCCACTAGCGGTCAATGAGCAGTTCTTC
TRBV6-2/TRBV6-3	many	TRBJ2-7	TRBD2	CASSSTSSSYEQYF	TGTGCCAGCAGTTCGACTAGCAGCTCCTACGAGCAGTACTTC
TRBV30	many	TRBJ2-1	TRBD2	CAWSGGTSGRNEQFF	TGTGCCTGGAGTGGGGGGACTAGCGGGAGAAATGAGCAGTTCTTC
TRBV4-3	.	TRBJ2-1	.	CASSQVMGGHYNGQFF	TGCGCCAGCAGCCAGGTCATGGGGGGCCATTACAATGGGCAGTTCTTC
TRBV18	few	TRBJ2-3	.	CASSPPSRSTDTQYF	TGTGCCAGCTCACCACCTTCCAGGAGCACAGATACGCAGTATTTT
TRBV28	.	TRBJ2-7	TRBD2	CASSSRLAGSYEQYF	TGTGCCAGCAGTTCGCGACTAGCGGGGAGCTACGAGCAGTACTTC
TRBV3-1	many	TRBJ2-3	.	CASSQVGGYTDTQYF	TGTGCCAGCAGCCAAGTCGGAGGATACACAGATACGCAGTATTTT
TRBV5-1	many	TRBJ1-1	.	CASSLTPGSTEAFF	TGCGCCAGCAGCTTGACTCCGGGCAGCACTGAAGCTTTCTTT
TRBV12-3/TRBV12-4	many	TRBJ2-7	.	CASSLAFGRGAGGYEQYF	TGTGCCAGCAGTTTAGCCTTTGGTCGGGGGGCAGGGGGATACGAGCAGTACTTC
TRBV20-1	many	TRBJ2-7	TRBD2	CSARDWLAGAGEQYF	TGCAGTGCTAGAGATTGGCTAGCGGGAGCTGGCGAGCAGTACTTC
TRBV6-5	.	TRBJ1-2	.	CASSYRAGSHGDGYTF	TGTGCCAGCAGTTACCGGGCCGGGTCCCACGGGGATGGCTACACCTTC
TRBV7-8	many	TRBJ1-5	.	CASRLGAANQPQHF	TGTGCCAGCAGGTTAGGGGCCGCCAATCAGCCCCAGCATTTT
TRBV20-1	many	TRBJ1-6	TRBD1	CSVTGTGKSSPLHF	TGCAGTGTTACCGGGACAGGGAAAAGTTCACCCCTCCACTTT
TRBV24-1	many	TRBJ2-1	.	CATSEAGPLNEQFF	TGTGCCACCAGTGAGGCGGGACCCCTCAATGAGCAGTTCTTC
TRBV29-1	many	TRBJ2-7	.	CSVAPGGREIAYEQYF	TGCAGCGTTGCCCCTGGGGGGCGGGAGATCGCCTACGAGCAGTACTTC
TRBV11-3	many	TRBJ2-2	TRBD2	CASSSRTSGSTGELFF	TGTGCCAGCAGCTCCAGGACTAGCGGGAGCACCGGGGAGCTGTTTTTT
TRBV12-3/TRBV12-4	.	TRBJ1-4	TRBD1	CASSPTGPNEKLFF	TGTGCCAGCAGTCCGACAGGGCCTAATGAAAAACTGTTTTTT
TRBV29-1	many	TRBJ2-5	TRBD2	CSAGEGETQYF	TGCAGCGCCGGGGAGGGGGAGACCCAGTACTTC
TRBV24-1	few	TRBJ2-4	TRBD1	CATRTGDRNIQYF	TGTGCCACCAGGACAGGGGATCGGAACATTCAGTACTTC
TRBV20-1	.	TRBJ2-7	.	CSARPTRGRTDSYEQYF	TGCAGTGCTAGACCCACCCGCGGCCGGACGGACTCCTACGAGCAGTACTTC
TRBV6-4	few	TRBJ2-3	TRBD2	CASSGLAGEDTQYF	TGTGCCAGCAGTGGACTAGCGGGAGAGGATACGCAGTATTTT
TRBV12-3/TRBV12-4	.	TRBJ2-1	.	CASTDGLARGPVQFF	TGTGCCAGCACCGACGGATTAGCGAGAGGGCCGGTTCAGTTCTTC
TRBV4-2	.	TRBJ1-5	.	CASSQSRDQPQHF	TGTGCCAGCAGCCAATCCCGGGATCAGCCCCAGCATTTT
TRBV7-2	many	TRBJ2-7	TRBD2	CASSLGLAGSYEQYF	TGTGCCAGCAGCCTGGGACTAGCGGGATCCTACGAGCAGTACTTC
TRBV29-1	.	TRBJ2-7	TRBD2	CSVQLAGVGEQYF	TGCAGCGTTCAACTAGCGGGAGTAGGGGAGCAGTACTTC
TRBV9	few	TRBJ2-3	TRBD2	CASSAPVAGTQYF	TGTGCCAGCAGCGCCCCAGTAGCGGGCACGCAGTATTTT
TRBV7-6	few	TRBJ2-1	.	CASSWAAKRNEQFF	TGTGCCAGCAGCTGGGCAGCTAAACGGAATGAGCAGTTCTTC
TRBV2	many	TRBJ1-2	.	CASSAGYYGYTF	TGTGCCAGCAGTGCAGGGTACTATGGCTACACCTTC